This T cell receptor (beta chain) was sequenced during a study of T cell responses to AZD1222 COVID-19 vaccine. Study-level points and caveats: Reportedly, nearly half the spike-specific TCRs target unmutated variant regions. Donors in the cohort were predominantly white British and more often female, and clonal diversity was possibly underestimated. Only 5 or 6 AZD1222 recipients tested seropositive at baseline. CD4 TCRs associated with vaccination spanned spike, dominating at 160-218 and 743-854.

Germline CDR1 is SGDLS and CDR2 is YYNGEE. V dropped 2 bases and J dropped 5 bases, with 13 bases sitting between them. The CDR3 runs to 14 residues. This clone has a handful of counts. The antigen is undetermined. Assay used: immunoSEQ multiplex PCR; TCRdb lists only in-frame clones, some missing. The sample contains around 96,000 clones, about 82% of which appear only once. The receptor was derived from an adult who received the AZD1222 COVID-19 vaccine. The sequencing used peripheral blood, collected 28 days after the second AZD1222 dose. The chain has TRBV9 and TRBJ2-5; perhaps D is TRBD1 or TRBD2 (6 bases each). In nucleotides, the CDR3 is TGTGCCAGCAGCGTCCCGGGGGCGGGGGAGACCCAGTACTTC. Its protein is CASSVPGAGETQYF.